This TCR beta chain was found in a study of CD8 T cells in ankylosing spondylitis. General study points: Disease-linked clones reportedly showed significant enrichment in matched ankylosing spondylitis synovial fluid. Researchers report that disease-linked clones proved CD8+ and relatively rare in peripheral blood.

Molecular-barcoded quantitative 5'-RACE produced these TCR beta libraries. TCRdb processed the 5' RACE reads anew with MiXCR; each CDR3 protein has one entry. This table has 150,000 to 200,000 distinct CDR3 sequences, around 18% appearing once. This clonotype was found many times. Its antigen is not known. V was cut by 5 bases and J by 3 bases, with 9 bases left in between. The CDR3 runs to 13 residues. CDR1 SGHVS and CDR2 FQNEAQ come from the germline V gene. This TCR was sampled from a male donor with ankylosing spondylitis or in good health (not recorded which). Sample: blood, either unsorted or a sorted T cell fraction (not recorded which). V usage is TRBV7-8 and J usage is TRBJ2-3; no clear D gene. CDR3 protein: CASSPARTDTQYF. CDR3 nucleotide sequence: TGTGCCAGCAGCCCGGCGCGGACAGATACGCAGTATTTT.